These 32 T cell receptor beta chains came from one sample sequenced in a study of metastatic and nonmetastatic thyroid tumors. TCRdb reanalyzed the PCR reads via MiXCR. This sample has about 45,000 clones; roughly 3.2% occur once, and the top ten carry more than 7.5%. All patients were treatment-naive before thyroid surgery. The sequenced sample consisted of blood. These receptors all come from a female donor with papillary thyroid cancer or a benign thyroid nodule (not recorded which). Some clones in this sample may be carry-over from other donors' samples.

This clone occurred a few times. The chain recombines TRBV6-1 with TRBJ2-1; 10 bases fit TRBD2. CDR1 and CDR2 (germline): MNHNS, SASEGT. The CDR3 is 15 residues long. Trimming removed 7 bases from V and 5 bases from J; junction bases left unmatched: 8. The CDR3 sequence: CASNEGLAGDNEQFF. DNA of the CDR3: TGTGCCAGCAATGAGGGGCTAGCGGGGGACAATGAGCAGTTCTTC.

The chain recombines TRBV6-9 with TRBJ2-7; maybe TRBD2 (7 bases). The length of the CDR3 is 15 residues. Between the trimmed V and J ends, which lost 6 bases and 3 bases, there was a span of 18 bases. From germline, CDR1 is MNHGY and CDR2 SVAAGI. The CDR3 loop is CASSYQRGGYYEQYF. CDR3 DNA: TGTGCCAGCAGCTACCAGAGGGGGGGTTACTACGAGCAGTACTTC.

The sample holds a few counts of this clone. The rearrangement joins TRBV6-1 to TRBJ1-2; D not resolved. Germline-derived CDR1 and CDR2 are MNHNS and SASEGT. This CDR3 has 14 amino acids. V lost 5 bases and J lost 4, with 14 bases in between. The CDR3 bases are TGTGCCAGCAGTCCCCGTGGGCGTTCCTATGGCTACACCTTC. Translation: CASSPRGRSYGYTF.

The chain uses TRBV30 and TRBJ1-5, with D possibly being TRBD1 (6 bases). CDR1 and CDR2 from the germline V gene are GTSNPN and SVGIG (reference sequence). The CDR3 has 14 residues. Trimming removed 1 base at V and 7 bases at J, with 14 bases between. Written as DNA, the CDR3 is TGTGCCTGGAGTGCTAAAGGAACAGGGCAGCCCCAGCATTTT. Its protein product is CAWSAKGTGQPQHF. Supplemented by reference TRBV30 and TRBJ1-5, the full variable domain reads SQTIHQWPATLVQPVGSPLSLECTVEGTSNPNLYWYRQAAGRGLQLLFYSVGIGQISSEVPQNLSASRPQDRQFILSSKKLLLSDSGFYLCAWSAKGTGQPQHFGDGTRLSIL.

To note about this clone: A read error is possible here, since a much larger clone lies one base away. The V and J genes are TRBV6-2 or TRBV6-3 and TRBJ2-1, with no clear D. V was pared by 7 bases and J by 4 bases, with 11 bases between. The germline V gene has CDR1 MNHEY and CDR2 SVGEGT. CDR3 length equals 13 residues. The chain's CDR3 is CASNRCGYNEQFF. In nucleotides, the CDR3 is TGTGCCAGCAACCGGTGCGGTTACAATGAGCAGTTCTTC.

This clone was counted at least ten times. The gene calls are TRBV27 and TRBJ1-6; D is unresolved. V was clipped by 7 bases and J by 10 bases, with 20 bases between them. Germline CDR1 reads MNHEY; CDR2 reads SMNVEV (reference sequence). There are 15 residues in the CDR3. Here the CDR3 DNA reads TGTGCCAGCACCTCAGGTGTAATAGGAAGGTCACCCCTCCACTTT. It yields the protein CASTSGVIGRSPLHF.

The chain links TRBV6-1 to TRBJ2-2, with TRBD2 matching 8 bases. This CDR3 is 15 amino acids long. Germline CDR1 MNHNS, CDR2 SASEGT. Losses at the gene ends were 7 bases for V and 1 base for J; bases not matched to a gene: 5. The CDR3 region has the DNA TGTGCCAGCAAAGCAACTAGCGGGAACACCGGGGAGCTGTTTTTT. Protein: CASKATSGNTGELFF.

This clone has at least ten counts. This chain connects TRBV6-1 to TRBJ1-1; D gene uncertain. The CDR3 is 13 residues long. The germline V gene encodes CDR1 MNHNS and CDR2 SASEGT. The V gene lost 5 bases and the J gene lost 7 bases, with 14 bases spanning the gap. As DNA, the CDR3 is TGTGCCAGCAGTCACTCTCAGGAGATTGAAGCTTTCTTT. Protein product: CASSHSQEIEAFF.

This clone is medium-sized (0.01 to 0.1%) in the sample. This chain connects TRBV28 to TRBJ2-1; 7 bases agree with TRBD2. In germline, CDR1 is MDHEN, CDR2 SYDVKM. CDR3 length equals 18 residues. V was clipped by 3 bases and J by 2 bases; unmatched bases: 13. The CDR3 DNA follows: TGTGCCAGCAGTTTTTCCGGAATCGAGCGGGGCACCTACAATGAGCAGTTCTTC. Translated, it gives CASSFSGIERGTYNEQFF.

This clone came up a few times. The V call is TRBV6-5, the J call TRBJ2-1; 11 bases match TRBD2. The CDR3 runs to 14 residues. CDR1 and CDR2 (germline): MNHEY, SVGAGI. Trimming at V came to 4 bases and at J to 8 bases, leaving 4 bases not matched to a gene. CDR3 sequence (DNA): TGTGCCAGCAGTTCCGGGGGACTAGCGGATGAGCAGTTCTTC. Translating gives CASSSGGLADEQFF.

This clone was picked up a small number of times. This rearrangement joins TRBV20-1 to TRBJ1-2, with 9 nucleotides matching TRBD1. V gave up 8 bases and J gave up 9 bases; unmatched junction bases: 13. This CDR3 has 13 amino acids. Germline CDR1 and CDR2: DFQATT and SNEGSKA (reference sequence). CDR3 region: CSSKTGGASCYTF. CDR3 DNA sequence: TGCAGTTCTAAGACAGGGGGGGCTAGTTGCTACACCTTC.

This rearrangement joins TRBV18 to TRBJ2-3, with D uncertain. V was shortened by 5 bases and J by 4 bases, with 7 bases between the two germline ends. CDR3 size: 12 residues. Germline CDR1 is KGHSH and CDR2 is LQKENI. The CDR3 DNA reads TGTGCCAGCTCAACACAACCAGATACGCAGTATTTT. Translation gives CASSTQPDTQYF.

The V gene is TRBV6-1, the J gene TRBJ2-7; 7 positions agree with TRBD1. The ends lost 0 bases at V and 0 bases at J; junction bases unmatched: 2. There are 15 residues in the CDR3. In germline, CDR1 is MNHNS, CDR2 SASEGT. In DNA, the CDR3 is TGTGCCAGCAGTGAAGCGGGGGACAGCTCCTACGAGCAGTACTTC. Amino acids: CASSEAGDSSYEQYF.

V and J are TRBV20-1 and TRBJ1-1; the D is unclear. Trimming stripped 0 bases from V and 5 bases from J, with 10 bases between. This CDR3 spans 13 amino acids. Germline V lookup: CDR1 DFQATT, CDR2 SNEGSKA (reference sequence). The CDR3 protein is CSARDSTVTEAFF. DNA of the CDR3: TGCAGTGCTAGAGATTCGACGGTTACTGAAGCTTTCTTT.

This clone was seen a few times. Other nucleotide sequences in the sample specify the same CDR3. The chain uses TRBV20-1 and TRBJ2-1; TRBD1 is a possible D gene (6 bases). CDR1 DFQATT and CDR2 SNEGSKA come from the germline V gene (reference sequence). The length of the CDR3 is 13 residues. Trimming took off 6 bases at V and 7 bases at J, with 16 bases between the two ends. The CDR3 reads CSALPTGRNEQFF. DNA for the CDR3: TGCAGTGCCCTGCCGACAGGACGTAATGAGCAGTTCTTC.

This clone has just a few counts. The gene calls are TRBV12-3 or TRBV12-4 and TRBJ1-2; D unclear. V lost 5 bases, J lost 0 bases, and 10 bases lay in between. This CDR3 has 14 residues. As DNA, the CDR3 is TGTGCCAGCAGTCCCGCATCCGCTAACTATGGCTACACCTTC. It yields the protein CASSPASANYGYTF.

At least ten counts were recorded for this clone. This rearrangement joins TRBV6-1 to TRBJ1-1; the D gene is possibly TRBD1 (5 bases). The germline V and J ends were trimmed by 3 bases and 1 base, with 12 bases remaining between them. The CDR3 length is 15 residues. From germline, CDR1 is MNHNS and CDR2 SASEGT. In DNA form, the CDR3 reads TGTGCCAGCAGTGAGATTGTGAGGGGGAACACTGAAGCTTTCTTT. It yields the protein CASSEIVRGNTEAFF.

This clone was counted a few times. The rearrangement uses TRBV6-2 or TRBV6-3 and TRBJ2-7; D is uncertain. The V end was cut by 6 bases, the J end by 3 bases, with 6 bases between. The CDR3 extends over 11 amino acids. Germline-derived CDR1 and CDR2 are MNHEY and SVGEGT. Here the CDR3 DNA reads TGTGCCAGCAGGGTTTTCTACGAGCAGTACTTC. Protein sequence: CASRVFYEQYF.

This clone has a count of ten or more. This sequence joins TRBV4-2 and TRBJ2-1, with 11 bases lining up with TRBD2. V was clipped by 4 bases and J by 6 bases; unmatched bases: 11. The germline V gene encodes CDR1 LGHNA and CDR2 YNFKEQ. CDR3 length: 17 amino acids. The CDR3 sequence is CASSPPGLAATVNEQFF. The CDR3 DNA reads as TGTGCCAGCAGCCCCCCGGGACTAGCGGCGACTGTCAATGAGCAGTTCTTC.

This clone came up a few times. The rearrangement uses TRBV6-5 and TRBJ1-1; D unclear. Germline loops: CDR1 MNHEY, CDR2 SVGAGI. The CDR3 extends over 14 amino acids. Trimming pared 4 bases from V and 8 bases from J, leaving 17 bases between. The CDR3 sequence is CASSSAGTVIEAFF. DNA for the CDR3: TGTGCCAGCAGTTCAGCTGGAACAGTCATAGAAGCTTTCTTT.

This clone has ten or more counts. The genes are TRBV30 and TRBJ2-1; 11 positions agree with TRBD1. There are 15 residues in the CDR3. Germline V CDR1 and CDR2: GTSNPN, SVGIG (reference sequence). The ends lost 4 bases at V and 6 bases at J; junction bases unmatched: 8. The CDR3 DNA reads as TGTGCCTGGACCTCCGGGACAGGGGGATCCAATGAGCAGTTCTTC. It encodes CAWTSGTGGSNEQFF.

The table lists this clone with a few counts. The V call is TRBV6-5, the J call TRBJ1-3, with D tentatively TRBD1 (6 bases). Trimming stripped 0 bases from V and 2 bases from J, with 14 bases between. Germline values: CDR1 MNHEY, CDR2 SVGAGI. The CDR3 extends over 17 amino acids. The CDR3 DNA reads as TGTGCCAGCAGTTACTCGACGGCAGGGGAGGCTGGAAACACCATATATTTT. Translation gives CASSYSTAGEAGNTIYF.

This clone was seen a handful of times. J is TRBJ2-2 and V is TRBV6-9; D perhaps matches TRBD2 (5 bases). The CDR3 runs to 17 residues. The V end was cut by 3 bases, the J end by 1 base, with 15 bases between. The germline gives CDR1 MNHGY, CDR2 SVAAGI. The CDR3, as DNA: TGTGCCAGCAGTTACTCGGATCTTGGAGGGAACACCGGGGAGCTGTTTTTT. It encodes CASSYSDLGGNTGELFF.

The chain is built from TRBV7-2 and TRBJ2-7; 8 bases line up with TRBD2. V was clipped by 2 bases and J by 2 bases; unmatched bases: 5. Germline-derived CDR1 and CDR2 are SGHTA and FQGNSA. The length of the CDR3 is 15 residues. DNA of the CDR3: TGTGCCAGCAGCTTACCCCCAGCGGGAGCCTACGAGCAGTACTTC. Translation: CASSLPPAGAYEQYF.

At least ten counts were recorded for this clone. The CDR3 is CASSPGVDTEAFF. CDR3 coding DNA: TGTGCCAGCTCACCCGGAGTAGACACTGAAGCTTTCTTT. The chain combines TRBV18 with TRBJ1-1; D call uncertain. The germline V gene encodes CDR1 KGHSH and CDR2 LQKENI. This CDR3 contains 13 residues. V shed 3 bases and J shed 3 bases, with 8 bases lying between them.

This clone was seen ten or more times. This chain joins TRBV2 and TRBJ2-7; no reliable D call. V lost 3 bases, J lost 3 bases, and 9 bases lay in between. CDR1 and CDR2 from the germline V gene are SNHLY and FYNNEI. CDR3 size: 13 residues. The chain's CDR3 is CASSDLVNYEQYF. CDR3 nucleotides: TGTGCCAGCAGTGATTTAGTCAACTACGAGCAGTACTTC.

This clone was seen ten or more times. The CDR3 protein is CASRPGTGNTIYF. CDR3 bases: TGTGCCAGCAGACCCGGGACTGGAAACACCATATATTTT. The rearrangement links TRBV7-2 to TRBJ1-3; unclear D gene. Per the germline V gene, CDR1 is SGHTA and CDR2 is FQGNSA. The CDR3 covers 13 residues. Trimming cost V 6 bases and J 2 bases, with 8 bases left between them.

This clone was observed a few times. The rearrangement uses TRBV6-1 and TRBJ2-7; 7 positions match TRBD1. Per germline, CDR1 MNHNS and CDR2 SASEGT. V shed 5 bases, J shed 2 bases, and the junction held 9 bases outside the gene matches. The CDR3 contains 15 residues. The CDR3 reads CASSQDFQGAYEQYF. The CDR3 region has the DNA TGTGCCAGCAGTCAAGATTTCCAGGGGGCCTACGAGCAGTACTTC.

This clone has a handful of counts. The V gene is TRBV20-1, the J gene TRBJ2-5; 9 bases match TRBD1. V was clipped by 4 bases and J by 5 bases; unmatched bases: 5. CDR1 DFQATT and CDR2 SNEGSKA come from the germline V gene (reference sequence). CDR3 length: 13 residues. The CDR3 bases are TGCAGTGCTACTGGACAGGGGTTTGAGACCCAGTACTTC. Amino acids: CSATGQGFETQYF.

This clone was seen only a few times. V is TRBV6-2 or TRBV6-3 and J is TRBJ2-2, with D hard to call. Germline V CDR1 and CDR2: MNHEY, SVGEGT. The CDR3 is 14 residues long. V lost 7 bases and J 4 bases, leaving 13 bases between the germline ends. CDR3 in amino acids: CASTLGCVTGELFF. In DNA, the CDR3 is TGTGCCAGCACCTTAGGGTGTGTCACCGGGGAGCTGTTTTTT.

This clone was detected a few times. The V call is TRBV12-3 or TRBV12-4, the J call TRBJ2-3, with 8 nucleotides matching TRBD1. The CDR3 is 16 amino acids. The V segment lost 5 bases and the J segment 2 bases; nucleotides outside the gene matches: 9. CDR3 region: CASSLWTGQYTDTQYF. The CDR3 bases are TGTGCCAGCAGTCTGTGGACAGGGCAGTACACAGATACGCAGTATTTT.

The chain's CDR3 is CASSEWIRGSGELFF. CDR3 coding DNA: TGTGCCAGCAGTGAATGGATTCGGGGGTCCGGGGAGCTGTTTTTT. This chain links TRBV6-1 with TRBJ2-2; D possibly corresponds to TRBD2 (6 bases). Germline V gene sequence: CDR1 MNHNS, CDR2 SASEGT. The CDR3 is 15 residues long. The germline V and J ends were trimmed by 2 bases and 6 bases, with 13 bases remaining between them.